Presented here are 32 T cell receptor beta chains from one specimen sequenced in a study of blood T cell repertoires in COVID-19. The table came from immunoSEQ multiplex PCR; TCRdb's copy has only in-frame clones and leaves some out. This sample has over 200,000 clones, with 80% to 90% found just once. Sample: PBMCs or T cells enriched from blood (not recorded which). The receptors stem from a woman between 25 and 40 years old who had been exposed to COVID-19.

This clone was detected only once. V usage is TRBV12-2 and J usage is TRBJ2-5; the table's D call of TRBD2 was not tested on the DNA. TRBV12-2 is designated a pseudogene. This CDR3 contains 15 residues. Here the CDR3 DNA reads TGTGCAAGTCGCTTAGCATTACCCTTTAGAGAGACCCAGTACTTC. Its protein product is CASRLALPFRETQYF.

The chain joins TRBV5-5 to TRBJ2-5; 11 bases line up with TRBD1. The junction had 10 bases not matched to a gene; V was cut back by 4 bases and J by 5 bases. The V gene's germline CDR1 is SGHKS and CDR2 YYEKEE (reference sequence). The CDR3 consists of 16 residues. Here the CDR3 DNA reads TGTGCCAGCAGCCAGGGACAGGGGGAATCGGAGGAGACCCAGTACTTC. Translation: CASSQGQGESEETQYF.

The chain is built from TRBV20-1 and TRBJ2-1, with TRBD1 matching 8 bases. Germline lookup yields CDR1 DFQATT and CDR2 SNEGSKA (reference sequence). The CDR3 contains 11 residues. V was clipped by 8 bases and J by 7 bases; unmatched bases: 4. The CDR3 sequence: CSPRGLNEQFF. DNA of the CDR3: TGCAGTCCCAGGGGGCTGAATGAGCAGTTCTTC.

The chain joins TRBV5-8 to TRBJ1-5; D ambiguous. With 2 bases removed from V and 9 bases from J, the gap between germline ends came to 9 bases. CDR3 length equals 12 residues. Per germline, CDR1 SGHTS and CDR2 YDEGEE. This chain's CDR3 is CASSFTSRPQHF. The CDR3 nucleotides are TGTGCCAGCAGCTTCACATCCCGGCCCCAGCATTTT.

This sequence joins TRBV7-9 and TRBJ1-2; D is possibly TRBD1 (5 bases). CDR3 length equals 14 residues. Germline-derived CDR1 and CDR2 are SEHNR and FQNEAQ (reference sequence). The V and J ends lost 4 bases and 8 bases respectively, with 17 bases between them. CDR3 in DNA: TGTGCCAGCAGCTCGGGTCGCGGGACCTGGGGCTACACCTTC. Its translation: CASSSGRGTWGYTF.

The V and J genes are TRBV3-1 (or the pseudogene TRBV3-2) and TRBJ1-3, with D possibly matching TRBD1 (5 bases). V gave up 1 base and J gave up 4 bases, with 8 bases separating them. CDR3 length: 14 amino acids. CDR1 and CDR2 (germline): LGHDT, YNNKEL (reference sequence). CDR3 sequence: CASSQAGFGNTIYF. The CDR3 DNA reads as TGTGCCAGCAGCCAAGCAGGGTTCGGAAACACCATATATTTT.

V usage is TRBV19 and J usage is TRBJ1-1; D ambiguous. CDR1 is LNHDA, CDR2 SQIVND, per germline (reference sequence). There are 9 residues in the CDR3. Trimming removed 8 bases from V and 12 bases from J, with 10 bases in between. The CDR3 nucleotides read TGTGCCAGTCCTATGATGACTTTCTTT. Encoded protein: CASPMMTFF.

CDR3 in DNA: TGTGCCAGCAGCGCCGAACAGGGGAAAAACAATGAGCAGTTCTTC. Residues: CASSAEQGKNNEQFF. The chain joins TRBV2 to TRBJ2-1; 7 nucleotides match TRBD1. The J segment lost 5 bases and the V segment lost 6 bases, leaving 10 bases of the junction unmatched. CDR1 is SNHLY, CDR2 FYNNEI, per germline. This CDR3 is 15 amino acids long. Full variable domain (missing parts from reference TRBV2 and TRBJ2-1): EPEVTQTPSHQVTQMGQEVILRCVPISNHLYFYWYRQILGQKVEFLVSFYNNEISEKSEIFDDQFSVERPDGSNFTLKIRSTKLEDSAMYFCASSAEQGKNNEQFFGPGTRLTVL.

This rearrangement joins TRBV2 to TRBJ2-7; a weak D match, TRBD2 (6 bases). In germline, CDR1 is SNHLY, CDR2 FYNNEI. V lost 6 bases and J lost 3, with 18 bases in between. This CDR3 has 15 residues. This CDR3 reads CASRGTGLQNYEQYF. The CDR3, as DNA: TGTGCCAGCAGGGGGACGGGACTCCAAAACTACGAGCAGTACTTC.

The V and J genes are TRBV14 and TRBJ2-1; 10 bases fit TRBD2. Germline lookup yields CDR1 SGHDN and CDR2 FVKESK. This CDR3 region has 15 residues. J lost 4 bases, V lost 5 bases, and 5 bases had no gene match. In nucleotides, the CDR3 is TGTGCCAGCAGCAGGACTAGCGGCCTTTACAATGAGCAGTTCTTC. Protein sequence: CASSRTSGLYNEQFF.

The rearrangement joins TRBV6-5 to TRBJ1-2; 12 bases line up with TRBD1. V lost 5 bases to trimming and J lost 7 bases; unmatched junction nucleotides: 8. This CDR3 spans 15 amino acids. From germline, CDR1 is MNHEY and CDR2 SVGAGI. The CDR3 sequence is CASSRGTGGACGYTF. The CDR3 nucleotides read TGTGCCAGCAGTCGCGGGACAGGGGGCGCCTGTGGCTACACCTTC.

This clone was observed once. This sequence joins TRBV9 and TRBJ2-2, with 8 bases that match TRBD2. This CDR3 region has 19 residues. V lost 4 bases to trimming and J lost 4 bases; unmatched junction nucleotides: 18. Germline CDR1 and CDR2: SGDLS and YYNGEE. CDR3 DNA: TGTGCCAGCAGCCTCACCCATCGGGAGGGGCGCAGCGGCACCGGGGAGCTGTTTTTT. Amino acids: CASSLTHREGRSGTGELFF.

The V gene is TRBV19, the J gene TRBJ2-3; 14 bases line up with TRBD2. Germline CDR1 reads LNHDA; CDR2 reads SQIVND (reference sequence). The V segment lost 6 bases and the J segment 4 bases; nucleotides outside the gene matches: 6. The CDR3 has 16 residues. CDR3 loop: CASRGGLAGVADTQYF. CDR3 DNA: TGTGCCAGTAGGGGGGGACTAGCGGGAGTCGCAGATACGCAGTATTTT.

The J gene is TRBJ1-1, the V gene TRBV7-9; D unresolved. Germline V gene lookup returns CDR1 SEHNR and CDR2 FQNEAQ (reference sequence). The CDR3 is 15 residues long. Trimming pared 1 base from V and 1 base from J, leaving 10 bases between. In DNA, the CDR3 is TGTGCCAGCAGCTTAGATTGGCAACGGAACACTGAAGCTTTCTTT. Translated, it gives CASSLDWQRNTEAFF.

CDR3 amino acids: CASSGTANYGYTF. As DNA, the CDR3 is TGCGCCAGCAGTGGGACAGCTAACTATGGCTACACCTTC. V usage is TRBV10-2 and J usage is TRBJ1-2; TRBD1 is a possible D gene (6 bases). Germline CDR1 is WSHSY and CDR2 is SAAADI. V lost 4 bases and J lost 0, with 6 bases in between. The CDR3 is 13 residues long.

The chain combines TRBV5-1 with TRBJ2-3; TRBD1 agrees at 10 bases. Trimming removed 3 bases from V and 6 bases from J; junction bases left unmatched: 10. The CDR3 consists of 16 residues. Looked up from germline, CDR1 is SGHRS and CDR2 is YFSETQ. Here the CDR3 DNA reads TGCGCCAGCAGCTCCGGTGGGGGGACAGGGGCGGATACGCAGTATTTT. It encodes CASSSGGGTGADTQYF. The complete variable domain, with remaining parts taken from reference TRBV5-1 and TRBJ2-3, reads KAGVTQTPRYLIKTRGQQVTLSCSPISGHRSVSWYQQTPGQGLQFLFEYFSETQRNKGNFPGRFSGRQFSNSRSEMNVSTLELGDSALYLCASSSGGGTGADTQYFGPGTRLTVL.

This chain uses TRBV25-1 with TRBJ1-2; D is perhaps TRBD1 (6 bases). Per the germline V gene, CDR1 is MGHDK and CDR2 is SYGVNS. The CDR3 has 16 residues. Trimming cost V 5 bases and J 0 bases, with 16 bases left between them. The CDR3 DNA is TGTGCCAGCAGTCCTATACAGGGAAATTCTAACTATGGCTACACCTTC. Protein: CASSPIQGNSNYGYTF.

J is TRBJ1-2 and V is TRBV6-5, with 7 positions matching TRBD1. This CDR3 has 12 amino acids. The germline gives CDR1 MNHEY, CDR2 SVGAGI. V lost 7 bases, J lost 5 bases, and 4 bases stayed unmatched. CDR3 protein: CASKRQGYGYTF. The CDR3, as DNA: TGTGCCAGCAAAAGACAGGGATATGGCTACACCTTC.

V usage is TRBV5-1 and J usage is TRBJ2-1; possible D gene TRBD1, 6 bases. CDR1 is SGHRS, CDR2 YFSETQ, per germline. Between the trimmed V and J ends, which lost 5 bases and 13 bases, there was a span of 25 bases. This CDR3 region has 15 residues. CDR3 sequence: CASSLPLQGPTVQFF. In DNA, the CDR3 is TGCGCCAGCAGTTTACCTCTACAGGGCCCCACGGTACAGTTCTTC.

The chain joins TRBV18 to TRBJ2-7; weak D call: TRBD1 (6 bases). The length of the CDR3 is 13 residues. Germline values: CDR1 KGHSH, CDR2 LQKENI. V dropped 6 bases and J dropped 7 bases, with 16 bases sitting between them. The CDR3 sequence: CASSPKQGGEQYF. The CDR3 nucleotides read TGTGCCAGCTCCCCAAAACAGGGTGGTGAGCAGTACTTC.

This clone was seen a few times. The same CDR3 arises from other DNA sequences in this sample as well. The chain has TRBV19 and TRBJ2-3; D remains ambiguous. Germline V gene lookup returns CDR1 LNHDA and CDR2 SQIVND (reference sequence). The CDR3 has 15 residues. Trimming shortened V by 3 bases and J by 0 bases, and 10 bases separated the two germline ends. CDR3 bases: TGTGCCAGTAGTATTGGCGGAGTTAGCACAGATACGCAGTATTTT. It translates to CASSIGGVSTDTQYF.

The V call is TRBV29-1, the J call TRBJ1-1, with D possibly TRBD1 on 5 matching bases. The CDR3 length is 14 residues. From germline, CDR1 is SQVTM and CDR2 ANQGSEA. V was shortened by 4 bases and J by 3 bases, with 15 bases between the two germline ends. The CDR3 reads CSVALQGWDTEAFF. DNA of the CDR3: TGCAGCGTTGCCCTGCAGGGATGGGACACTGAAGCTTTCTTT.

V is TRBV10-3 and J is TRBJ1-4; 7 nucleotides line up with TRBD1. The V gene's germline CDR1 is ENHRY and CDR2 SYGVKD. The CDR3 has 17 amino acids. V trimming: 2 bases; J trimming: 2 bases; junction bases outside the gene matches: 8. The DNA for the CDR3 is TGTGCCATCAGTGAGATCCTAGGGGGCATCACTAATGAAAAACTGTTTTTT. This gives the protein CAISEILGGITNEKLFF.

The V call is TRBV4-1, the J call TRBJ1-2; D gene ambiguous. With 1 base removed from V and 3 bases from J, the gap between germline ends came to 15 bases. The germline gives CDR1 MGHRA, CDR2 YSYEKL. CDR3 size: 16 residues. This chain's CDR3 is CASSQVQPSADYGYTF. CDR3 nucleotides: TGCGCCAGCAGCCAAGTTCAACCCAGCGCCGACTATGGCTACACCTTC.

The chain combines TRBV6-2 or TRBV6-3 with TRBJ2-7, with D possibly TRBD1 on 5 matching bases. This CDR3 has 14 amino acids. Per the germline V gene, CDR1 is MNHEY and CDR2 is SVGEGT. V was cut by 0 bases and J by 1 base, with 7 bases left in between. As DNA, the CDR3 is TGTGCCAGCAGTTACTCTAGACAGTCCTACGAGCAGTACTTC. It translates to CASSYSRQSYEQYF.

CDR3: CASSGDSLANTEAFF. Here the CDR3 DNA reads TGTGCCAGTAGCGGAGACAGCTTGGCGAACACTGAAGCTTTCTTT. The V gene is TRBV19, the J gene TRBJ1-1; perhaps TRBD1 as D (5 bases). Germline V gene sequence: CDR1 LNHDA, CDR2 SQIVND (reference sequence). Trimming shortened V by 6 bases and J by 1 base, and 15 bases separated the two germline ends. The CDR3 is 15 amino acids. The complete variable domain, with remaining parts taken from reference TRBV19 and TRBJ1-1, reads DGGITQSPKYLFRKEGQNVTLSCEQNLNHDAMYWYRQDPGQGLRLIYYSQIVNDFQKGDIAEGYSVSREKKESFPLTVTSAQKNPTAFYLCASSGDSLANTEAFFGQGTRLTVV.

The genes are TRBV10-1 and TRBJ2-3; D gene ambiguous. This CDR3 spans 12 amino acids. Trimming cost V 4 bases and J 3 bases, with 5 bases left between them. The germline V gene encodes CDR1 WNHNN and CDR2 SYGVQD (reference sequence). The CDR3 DNA follows: TGCGCCAGCAGTGCAGCGACAGATACGCAGTATTTT. This sequence encodes CASSAATDTQYF.

The V gene is TRBV18, the J gene TRBJ1-1; D gene unclear. The CDR3 contains 14 residues. Germline loops: CDR1 KGHSH, CDR2 LQKENI. V was cut by 6 bases and J by 4 bases, with 15 bases left in between. CDR3 sequence reads: CASSLSRGSTEAFF. DNA for the CDR3: TGTGCCAGCTCCCTTTCTCGGGGTAGCACTGAAGCTTTCTTT.

This rearrangement joins TRBV6-5 to TRBJ1-2, with D possibly matching TRBD1 (6 bases). V was trimmed by 6 bases and J by 6 bases, leaving 11 bases between them. The germline gives CDR1 MNHEY, CDR2 SVGAGI. The CDR3 is made up of 12 amino acids. The CDR3 DNA reads as TGTGCCAGCAGGAGGGGGGGAGATGGCTACACCTTC. Translated, it gives CASRRGGDGYTF.

This clone was seen a few times. J is TRBJ2-7 and V is TRBV5-1; 8 bases are a match to TRBD2. The CDR3 loop spans 17 amino acids. Trimming took 1 base from V and 7 from J; bases not matched to a gene: 16. Germline V gene data show CDR1 as SGHRS and CDR2 as YFSETQ. The CDR3 sequence is CASSLWGGRGTRGEQYF. The CDR3 nucleotides are TGCGCCAGCAGCTTGTGGGGTGGAAGGGGGACTAGAGGAGAGCAGTACTTC.

The count of this clone is one. This chain connects TRBV12-3 or TRBV12-4 to TRBJ2-7; D might be TRBD1 (5 bases). With 5 bases removed from V and 2 bases from J, the gap between germline ends came to 10 bases. This CDR3 spans 13 amino acids. This CDR3 is CASSLDTPYEQYF. CDR3 coding DNA: TGTGCCAGCAGTCTGGACACACCCTACGAGCAGTACTTC.

The rearrangement links TRBV5-1 to TRBJ1-1; possible D gene TRBD1, 6 bases. CDR3 size: 15 residues. Trimming removed 0 bases from V and 0 bases from J, with 9 bases in between. Germline V lookup: CDR1 SGHRS, CDR2 YFSETQ. In nucleotides, the CDR3 is TGCGCCAGCAGCTTGGGGACAGTCATGAACACTGAAGCTTTCTTT. Encoded protein: CASSLGTVMNTEAFF.